A selection of T cell receptor beta chains follows, all from one sample in a study of cytomegalovirus exposure and HLA in healthy donors. The repertoire was sequenced with immunoSEQ multiplex PCR; TCRdb's copy has only in-frame clones and lacks some. The sample yields 70,000 to 100,000 clones, about 68% seen once. Sample: PBMCs. These receptors originate from a woman aged 45-60 years in good health and CMV-seropositive. CDR3s include the opening cysteine and the closing phenylalanine or tryptophan. A D gene is named only where the DNA matches it firmly. Some rows mark clone size as missing; the rest say once, few, many or name a class of expanded clone.

cdr3_aa	cdr3_nt	clone_size	d_call	v_call	j_call
CASLWGGETFSSYNEQFF	TGTGCCAGCTTATGGGGGGGAGAGACCTTTAGCTCCTACAATGAGCAGTTCTTC	once	TRBD2	TRBV2	TRBJ2-1
CASSLPGTSGVKTQYF	TGCGCCAGCAGCTTACCCGGGACTAGCGGGGTGAAGACCCAGTACTTC	NA	TRBD2	TRBV5-1	TRBJ2-5
CASSRGSTGELFF	TGTGCCAGCAGCCGGGGGAGCACCGGGGAGCTGTTTTTT	NA	NA	TRBV7-6	TRBJ2-2
CASSRTSGTDTQYF	TGTGCCAGCAGCCGGACTAGCGGCACAGATACGCAGTATTTT	NA	TRBD2	TRBV14	TRBJ2-3
CASSLDRVYEQYF	TGCGCCAGCAGCTTGGACAGGGTCTACGAGCAGTACTTC	NA	NA	TRBV5-1	TRBJ2-7
CASRDFTGGTSNEQFF	TGCGCCAGCCGGGACTTCACAGGGGGGACATCCAATGAGCAGTTCTTC	NA	TRBD1	TRBV5-1	TRBJ2-1
CASSRPRQGRGYTF	TGCGCCAGCAGCCGTCCGAGACAGGGTCGGGGCTACACCTTC	NA	TRBD1	TRBV4-1	TRBJ1-2
CASSFSPNYGYTF	TGTGCCAGCAGCTTCAGTCCTAACTATGGCTACACCTTC	NA	NA	TRBV7-3	TRBJ1-2
CASSQDRARGYTDTQYF	TGTGCCAGCAGCCAAGATAGGGCCAGGGGATACACAGATACGCAGTATTTT	few	NA	TRBV4-2	TRBJ2-3
CASGLSVNQPQHF	TGTGCTAGTGGTTTATCTGTGAATCAGCCCCAGCATTTT	few	NA	TRBV12-5	TRBJ1-5
CSSSRANYGYTF	TGTTCCAGCAGCCGGGCTAACTATGGCTACACCTTC	NA	NA	TRBV7-9	TRBJ1-2
CASSGETSGGWSYNEQFF	TGTGCCAGCAGCGGGGAGACTAGCGGGGGGTGGTCCTACAATGAGCAGTTCTTC	few	TRBD2	TRBV5-6	TRBJ2-1
CASSAGQFVGSPLHF	TGTGCCAGCAGCGCCGGACAGTTTGTTGGTTCACCCCTCCACTTT	few	NA	TRBV9	TRBJ1-6
CASSRRDSSPLHF	TGTGCCAGCAGCCGCCGGGACAGTTCACCCCTCCACTTT	NA	TRBD1	TRBV14	TRBJ1-6
CASSFKVGGTGELFF	TGTGCCAGCAGCTTTAAAGTGGGGGGAACCGGGGAGCTGTTTTTT	NA	NA	TRBV7-3	TRBJ2-2
CASSQPGRGNTIYF	TGCGCCAGCAGCCAACCAGGCCGGGGAAACACCATATATTTT	NA	NA	TRBV4-1	TRBJ1-3
CASSRDSSGNTIYF	TGTGCCAGCAGCCGGGACAGCTCTGGAAACACCATATATTTT	NA	TRBD1	TRBV11-3	TRBJ1-3
CASSFQGGYYGYTF	TGCGCCAGCAGCTTTCAGGGGGGCTACTATGGCTACACCTTC	once	TRBD1	TRBV5-1	TRBJ1-2
CAWGFAGGPTDTQYF	TGTGCCTGGGGGTTCGCGGGGGGGCCGACAGATACGCAGTATTTT	NA	TRBD2	TRBV30	TRBJ2-3
CASSYRAGEDTQYF	TGTGCCAGCAGTTACAGGGCAGGGGAAGATACGCAGTATTTT	NA	NA	TRBV6-5	TRBJ2-3
CAIWTGEAFF	TGTGCCATCTGGACAGGCGAAGCTTTCTTT	NA	TRBD1	TRBV6-1	TRBJ1-1
CASSIEGQLPYNEQFF	TGCGCCAGCAGCATAGAAGGACAGCTCCCCTACAATGAGCAGTTCTTC	NA	NA	TRBV5-1	TRBJ2-1
CASSELTGLIFSGNTIYF	TGTGCCAGCAGTGAATTGACAGGGCTCATCTTCTCTGGAAACACCATATATTTT	NA	TRBD1	TRBV6-1	TRBJ1-3
CASSSSVNTEAFF	TGTGCCAGCAGCTCCTCAGTTAACACTGAAGCTTTCTTT	NA	NA	TRBV7-3	TRBJ1-1
CASSTSSGETQYF	TGTGCCAGCAGCACCTCGAGCGGGGAGACCCAGTACTTC	NA	NA	TRBV7-9	TRBJ2-5
CASSPPSGAREKLFF	TGTGCCAGCTCACCACCATCAGGGGCGAGAGAAAAACTGTTTTTT	NA	NA	TRBV18	TRBJ1-4
CASSQGTTNTGELFF	TGTGCCAGCAGCCAAGGGACAACGAACACCGGGGAGCTGTTTTTT	NA	NA	TRBV4-2	TRBJ2-2
CASSFSHSGLSPLHF	TGTGCCAGCAGCTTCAGTCATAGCGGGCTTTCACCCCTCCACTTT	few	NA	TRBV7-3	TRBJ1-6
CASSSYRAGANVLTF	TGTGCCAGCAGTTCCTACAGGGCTGGGGCCAACGTCCTGACTTTC	NA	NA	TRBV27	TRBJ2-6
CASSPRPGGEGTPLHF	TGTGCCAGCTCACCAAGACCAGGGGGCGAAGGGACACCCCTCCACTTT	NA	TRBD1	TRBV18	TRBJ1-6
CASSAGISNYGYTF	TGTGCCAGCAGTGCGGGAATTTCTAACTATGGCTACACCTTC	few	NA	TRBV2	TRBJ1-2
CASSLGTVNTEAFF	TGTGCCAGCAGTCTAGGGACTGTGAACACTGAAGCTTTCTTT	once	NA	TRBV28	TRBJ1-1
CASSPGQGGSPLHF	TGCGCCAGCAGCCCGGGGCAGGGGGGTTCACCCCTCCACTTT	NA	TRBD1	TRBV5-1	TRBJ1-6
CVRSAHTRGILDYGYTF	TGTGTCAGAAGCGCCCATACTCGGGGGATCCTCGACTATGGCTACACCTTC	once	NA	TRBV7-5	TRBJ1-2
CASSFVGAPDTQYF	TGTGCCAGCAGCTTCGTTGGGGCCCCAGATACGCAGTATTTT	once	NA	TRBV5-4	TRBJ2-3
CASRAETSQGYGYTF	TGTGCCAGCAGGGCGGAAACTTCACAGGGATATGGCTACACCTTC	NA	NA	TRBV28	TRBJ1-2
CASSQKLDRGLGGYTF	TGTGCCAGCTCACAAAAATTGGACAGGGGGCTCGGTGGCTACACCTTC	few	TRBD1	TRBV18	TRBJ1-2
CASSYSRVNTEAFF	TGTGCCAGCAGTTACTCGAGGGTGAACACTGAAGCTTTCTTT	NA	NA	TRBV6-5	TRBJ1-1
CASSGGRGNQPQHF	TGTGCCAGCAGTGGAGGACGGGGGAATCAGCCCCAGCATTTT	NA	NA	TRBV6-1	TRBJ1-5
CASSLGGGGDGYTF	TGTGCCAGCAGCTTAGGCGGGGGCGGCGATGGCTACACCTTC	NA	NA	TRBV11-1	TRBJ1-2
CASISGSGANVLTF	TGTGCCAGCATCTCAGGCTCTGGGGCCAACGTCCTGACTTTC	NA	NA	TRBV6-6	TRBJ2-6
CASFEGGKTEAFF	TGCGCCAGCTTCGAGGGGGGGAAGACTGAAGCTTTCTTT	few	NA	TRBV10-1	TRBJ1-1
CASSPLPGELFF	TGTGCCAGCAGCCCCCTCCCCGGGGAGCTGTTTTTT	once	NA	TRBV7-9	TRBJ2-2
CASSVAGLGNFSPLHF	TGTGCCAGCAGCGTAGCGGGACTTGGGAATTTCTCACCCCTCCACTTT	NA	NA	TRBV9	TRBJ1-6
CASSLNQGAYGYTF	TGCGCCAGCAGCCTTAACCAGGGGGCCTATGGCTACACCTTC	NA	TRBD1	TRBV4-1	TRBJ1-2
CASRKELTGGLETQYF	TGTGCCAGCCGCAAGGAATTGACGGGGGGGTTGGAGACCCAGTACTTC	few	TRBD2	TRBV19	TRBJ2-5
CASSQGILDYNTIYF	TGCGCCAGCAGCCAAGGGATCCTAGATTATAACACCATATATTTT	NA	NA	TRBV4-1	TRBJ1-3
CAWSVRQEAEAFF	TGTGCCTGGAGTGTACGTCAGGAGGCTGAAGCTTTCTTT	NA	NA	TRBV30	TRBJ1-1
CASSRERRNTQYF	TGTGCCAGCAGTCGAGAGCGGCGAAATACGCAGTATTTT	NA	NA	TRBV6-5	TRBJ2-3
CAWTSGHQDTQYF	TGTGCCTGGACTAGCGGTCATCAAGATACGCAGTATTTT	NA	TRBD2	TRBV30	TRBJ2-3
CASRAGLQETQYF	TGTGCCTCCCGGGCCGGACTCCAAGAGACCCAGTACTTC	NA	NA	TRBV10-3	TRBJ2-5
CSSSTSVQGSPYEQYF	TGTTCCAGCAGCACCAGCGTACAGGGTTCTCCCTACGAGCAGTACTTC	NA	NA	TRBV7-9	TRBJ2-7
CAWTLSSYNSPLHF	TGTGCCTGGACCCTCAGCTCCTATAATTCACCCCTCCACTTT	NA	NA	TRBV30	TRBJ1-6
CASSLDSNTEAFF	TGTGCCAGCAGCCTAGACTCGAACACTGAAGCTTTCTTT	NA	NA	TRBV5-4	TRBJ1-1
CAISSTGGDGYTF	TGTGCCATCAGTTCAACAGGGGGGGATGGCTACACCTTC	NA	TRBD1	TRBV10-3	TRBJ1-2
CASSFRGLQFNEQFF	TGTGCCAGCAGCTTCCGTGGACTACAATTCAATGAGCAGTTCTTC	once	NA	TRBV7-2	TRBJ2-1